This passage covers 25 T cell receptor beta chains from one sample sequenced in a study of blood T cell repertoires in COVID-19. Data came from immunoSEQ multiplex PCR; TCRdb stores just in-frame clones and leaves some out. The sample comprises 300,000 to 450,000 clones, around 87% of which are singletons, and under 11% rests with the top ten. The specimen was peripheral blood. The receptors stem from a woman in her twenties or thirties with COVID-19, enrolled during active disease.

V usage is TRBV18 and J usage is TRBJ2-7, with no clear D. Germline V gene data show CDR1 as KGHSH and CDR2 as LQKENI. Trimming took 2 bases from V and 2 from J, leaving 7 bases between them. The CDR3 loop spans 13 amino acids. DNA for the CDR3: TGTGCCAGCTCACCAGTCGAGACCTACGAGCAGTACTTC. It encodes CASSPVETYEQYF.

This clone appeared a few times. The CDR3 here is CATSEPSPTGVGTGELFF. The CDR3 DNA is TGTGCCACCAGTGAACCCTCCCCGACAGGGGTGGGCACCGGGGAGCTGTTTTTT. The J gene is TRBJ2-2, the V gene TRBV24-1; TRBD1 aligns across 8 bases. Per germline, CDR1 KGHDR and CDR2 SFDVKD. Trimming at V came to 4 bases and at J to 4 bases, leaving 13 bases not matched to a gene. The CDR3 spans 18 residues.

The chain joins TRBV3-1 (or the pseudogene TRBV3-2) to TRBJ1-1, with TRBD1 as a possible D gene (6 bases). The V end lost 2 bases, the J end lost 5 bases, and 9 bases lay between the germline ends. The V gene's germline CDR1 is LGHDT and CDR2 YNNKEL (reference sequence). The CDR3 is 13 residues long. The CDR3, as DNA: TGTGCCAGCAGCCAAATGCAGGGGACTGAAGCTTTCTTT. Translation gives CASSQMQGTEAFF.

This clone has just one count. The CDR3 coding sequence is TGCGCCAGCAGCCAAGGAGGGGGATTTTTAGGCAATCAGCCCCAGCATTTT. Encoded protein: CASSQGGGFLGNQPQHF. The V call is TRBV4-1, the J call TRBJ1-5; TRBD1 might be the D (6 bases). Deletions cut 1 base from V and 2 bases from J, with 15 bases between. The V gene's germline CDR1 is MGHRA and CDR2 YSYEKL. The CDR3 consists of 17 residues.

V and J are TRBV24-1 and TRBJ2-5; 7 bases match TRBD1. The CDR3 loop spans 13 amino acids. With V trimmed by 5 bases and J by 4 bases, 3 bases remained unmatched. Germline lookup yields CDR1 KGHDR and CDR2 SFDVKD. DNA for the CDR3: TGTGCCACCAGTGGAGGGGGCGGAGAGACCCAGTACTTC. It specifies CATSGGGGETQYF.

The chain employs TRBV10-3 and TRBJ2-7; TRBD1 agrees at 10 bases. The V gene end was trimmed by 3 bases and the J gene end by 6 bases; junction bases not matched to a gene: 5. The CDR3 is made up of 14 amino acids. The germline CDR1 and CDR2 sequences are ENHRY and SYGVKD. CDR3 residues: CAISEGTGDPEQYF. Here the CDR3 DNA reads TGTGCCATCAGTGAAGGGACAGGGGATCCCGAGCAGTACTTC.

The J gene is TRBJ1-1, the V gene TRBV5-4; D is undetermined. Deletions cut 4 bases from V and 5 bases from J, with 6 bases between. The CDR3 loop spans 11 amino acids. The germline gives CDR1 SGHNT, CDR2 YYREEE (reference sequence). CDR3 loop: CASSVTTEAFF. DNA for the CDR3: TGTGCCAGCAGCGTCACTACTGAAGCTTTCTTT. The full variable domain, completed using reference TRBV5-4 and TRBJ1-1, is ETGVTQSPTHLIKTRGQQVTLRCSSQSGHNTVSWYQQALGQGPQFIFQYYREEENGRGNFPPRFSGLQFPNYSSELNVNALELDDSALYLCASSVTTEAFFGQGTRLTVV.

This clone has a single count. V gene TRBV21-1 combines with J gene TRBJ2-5; the D call in the table, TRBD1, was not verified against the DNA. TRBV21-1 is a recognized pseudogene. The CDR3 loop spans 17 amino acids. This chain's CDR3 is CASSNLSSRQYQETQYF. The CDR3 bases are TGTGCCAGCAGCAACCTTTCGTCGCGACAGTACCAAGAGACCCAGTACTTC.

The chain carries TRBV7-2 and TRBJ1-3; TRBD1 aligns across 11 bases. The CDR3 runs to 17 residues. With V trimmed by 4 bases and J by 4 bases, 9 bases remained unmatched. The V gene's germline CDR1 is SGHTA and CDR2 FQGNSA. The CDR3: CASSSPGTGGSGNTIYF. The CDR3 DNA reads as TGTGCCAGCAGCTCTCCCGGGACAGGGGGTTCGGGAAACACCATATATTTT.

The V and J genes are TRBV6-5 and TRBJ1-2; 7 nucleotides agree with TRBD1. This CDR3 contains 14 residues. Germline CDR1 is MNHEY and CDR2 is SVGAGI. J gave up 6 bases and V 6 bases, and 10 bases lay outside the gene matches. The CDR3: CASRPRGARDGYTF. CDR3 nucleotide sequence: TGTGCCAGCAGGCCCAGGGGGGCCCGGGATGGCTACACCTTC.

The chain links TRBV2 to TRBJ2-5; D is unresolved. Trimming left V 3 bases short and J 2 bases short, with 7 bases between. The CDR3 sequence is 13 residues long. Germline V gives CDR1 SNHLY, CDR2 FYNNEI. CDR3 amino acids: CASSDEAQETQYF. DNA of the CDR3: TGTGCCAGCAGTGATGAGGCACAAGAGACCCAGTACTTC.

This chain links TRBV7-9 with TRBJ1-2, with 9 bases aligning to TRBD1. Germline CDR1 reads SEHNR; CDR2 reads FQNEAQ (reference sequence). The CDR3 runs 15 residues. The ends lost 5 bases at V and 7 bases at J; junction bases unmatched: 11. CDR3 coding DNA: TGTGCCAGCAGCCGCGACAGGGGGGTTCAAGGTGGCTACACCTTC. Protein product: CASSRDRGVQGGYTF. Variable domain in full (rest from reference TRBV7-9 and TRBJ1-2): DTGVSQNPRHKITKRGQNVTFRCDPISEHNRLYWYRQTLGQGPEFLTYFQNEAQLEKSRLLSDRFSAERPKGSFSTLEIQRTEQGDSAMYLCASSRDRGVQGGYTFGSGTRLTVV.

This rearrangement joins TRBV6-5 to TRBJ2-5; TRBD2 matches at 8 bases. Germline V CDR1 and CDR2: MNHEY, SVGAGI. The CDR3 consists of 15 residues. V dropped 2 bases and J dropped 3; count of bases not matched to a gene: 5. The DNA of the CDR3 is TGTGCCAGCAGTTACACTAGCGGAGAGGAAGAGACCCAGTACTTC. It specifies CASSYTSGEEETQYF.

The V and J genes are TRBV2 and TRBJ2-7; TRBD2 matches at 7 bases. This CDR3 has 13 amino acids. The J segment lost 4 bases and the V segment lost 5 bases, leaving 5 bases of the junction unmatched. Germline CDR1 is SNHLY and CDR2 is FYNNEI. The DNA for the CDR3 is TGTGCCAGCAGTACGGAGGGAGGGTACGAGCAGTACTTC. Its translation: CASSTEGGYEQYF.

The chain links TRBV7-9 to TRBJ2-2; 8 nucleotides align to TRBD1. Germline V gives CDR1 SEHNR, CDR2 FQNEAQ (reference sequence). Trimming took 3 bases from V and 5 from J; bases not matched to a gene: 5. This CDR3 comprises 15 residues. CDR3 residues: CASSFTGGTTGELFF. CDR3 nucleotide sequence: TGTGCCAGCAGCTTCACAGGGGGGACGACCGGGGAGCTGTTTTTT.

The genes are TRBV29-1 and TRBJ2-3; either TRBD1 or TRBD2 may fit D (5 bases each). V lost 7 bases, J lost 1 base, and 12 bases lay in between. There are 13 residues in the CDR3. Germline V gene lookup returns CDR1 SQVTM and CDR2 ANQGSEA. The CDR3 nucleotides read TGCAGCGGGGGACCAGGTGGCACAGATACGCAGTATTTT. Translating it yields CSGGPGGTDTQYF.

The genes are TRBV5-1 and TRBJ2-6; D gene unclear. Between the trimmed V and J ends, which lost 4 bases and 0 bases, there was a span of 5 bases. The CDR3 length is 14 residues. The germline CDR1 and CDR2 sequences are SGHRS and YFSETQ. The CDR3 region is CASSIYSGANVLTF. CDR3 nucleotides: TGCGCCAGCAGCATTTACTCTGGGGCCAACGTCCTGACTTTC.

The CDR3 bases are TGTGCCAGCAGTTTCCCGACAGGGGGACATGAAAAACTGTTTTTT. Protein: CASSFPTGGHEKLFF. V gene TRBV28 combines with J gene TRBJ1-4; 9 bases align to TRBD1. The CDR3 has 15 residues. Germline CDR1 reads MDHEN; CDR2 reads SYDVKM. Trimming at V came to 3 bases and at J to 6 bases, leaving 5 bases not matched to a gene.

The V and J genes are TRBV3-1 (or the pseudogene TRBV3-2) and TRBJ1-4; TRBD1 matches at 7 bases. V trimming: 6 bases; J trimming: 0 bases; junction bases outside the gene matches: 7. The CDR3 totals 16 residues. CDR1 and CDR2 (germline): LGHDT, YNNKEL (reference sequence). The DNA of the CDR3 is TGTGCCAGCAGACATACAGGGGCTGCAACTAATGAAAAACTGTTTTTT. Translated: CASRHTGAATNEKLFF.

The chain has TRBV7-8 and TRBJ2-1, with a possible D match to TRBD1 (6 bases). With 5 bases removed from V and 1 base from J, the gap between germline ends came to 9 bases. CDR3 length: 14 residues. Germline V gene lookup returns CDR1 SGHVS and CDR2 FQNEAQ. The CDR3 region has the DNA TGTGCCAGCAGCCTTGACAGGTCCTACAATGAGCAGTTCTTC. Translating it yields CASSLDRSYNEQFF.

The J gene is TRBJ2-1, the V gene TRBV5-1, with 12 bases aligning to TRBD2. Trimming at V came to 2 bases and at J to 7 bases, leaving 4 bases not matched to a gene. The germline CDR1 and CDR2 sequences are SGHRS and YFSETQ. CDR3 size: 15 residues. CDR3 in DNA: TGCGCCAGCAGCTTCCGGACTAGCGGGATGAATGAGCAGTTCTTC. This encodes CASSFRTSGMNEQFF.

V is TRBV18 and J is TRBJ2-1; 10 nucleotides align to TRBD2. The CDR3 is 14 amino acids. The V and J ends lost 5 bases and 5 bases, in that order; junction bases with no gene match: 3. Germline assignment: CDR1 KGHSH and CDR2 LQKENI. The CDR3 nucleotides are TGTGCCAGCTCATGGACTAGCGGAAACAATGAGCAGTTCTTC. Translating gives CASSWTSGNNEQFF. The complete variable domain, with remaining parts taken from reference TRBV18 and TRBJ2-1, reads NAGVMQNPRHLVRRRGQEARLRCSPMKGHSHVYWYRQLPEEGLKFMVYLQKENIIDESGMPKERFSAEFPKEGPSILRIQQVVRGDSAAYFCASSWTSGNNEQFFGPGTRLTVL.

The chain has TRBV2 and TRBJ2-1; possibly TRBD2 for D (5 bases). Germline assignment: CDR1 SNHLY and CDR2 FYNNEI. V was clipped by 0 bases and J by 8 bases, with 14 bases between them. CDR3 size: 15 residues. CDR3 sequence reads: CASSEATRGSDEQFF. The DNA of the CDR3 is TGTGCCAGCAGTGAAGCTACCCGGGGTTCGGATGAGCAGTTCTTC.

The chain employs TRBV21-1 and TRBJ2-1; the DNA was not compared with TRBD2, the D call given in the table. TRBV21-1 is a listed pseudogene. CDR3 length: 17 amino acids. CDR3 protein: CASSNMKRRSSYNEQFF. The DNA of the CDR3 is TGTGCCAGCAGCAATATGAAGCGGCGGAGCTCCTACAATGAGCAGTTCTTC.

The CDR3 nucleotides read TGTGCCTGGAGTGTACGGTCCCTGGGCGAAAAACTGTTTTTT. It translates to CAWSVRSLGEKLFF. V gene TRBV30 combines with J gene TRBJ1-4; unclear D gene. CDR1 is GTSNPN and CDR2 is SVGIG in the germline V gene (reference sequence). The CDR3 is 14 amino acids. The germline V and J ends were trimmed by 0 bases and 8 bases, with 13 bases remaining between them.